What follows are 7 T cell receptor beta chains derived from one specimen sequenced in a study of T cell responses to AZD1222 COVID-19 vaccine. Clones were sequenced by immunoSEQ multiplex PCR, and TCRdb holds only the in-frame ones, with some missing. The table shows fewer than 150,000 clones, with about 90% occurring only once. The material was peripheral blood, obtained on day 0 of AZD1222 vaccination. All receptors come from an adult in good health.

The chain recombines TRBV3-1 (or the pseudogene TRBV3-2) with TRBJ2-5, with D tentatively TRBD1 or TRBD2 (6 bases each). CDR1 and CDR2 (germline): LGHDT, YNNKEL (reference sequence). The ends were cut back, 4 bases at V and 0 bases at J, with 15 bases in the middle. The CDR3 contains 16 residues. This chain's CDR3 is CASSRGAGPYQETQYF. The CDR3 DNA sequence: TGTGCCAGCAGCCGGGGGGCAGGTCCCTACCAAGAGACCCAGTACTTC.

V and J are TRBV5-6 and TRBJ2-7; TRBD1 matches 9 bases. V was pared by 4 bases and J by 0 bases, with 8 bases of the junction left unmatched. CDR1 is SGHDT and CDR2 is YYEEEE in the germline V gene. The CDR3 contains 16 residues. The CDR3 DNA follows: TGTGCCAGCAGCGGTACAGGGGGCGATTACTCCTACGAGCAGTACTTC. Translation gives CASSGTGGDYSYEQYF.

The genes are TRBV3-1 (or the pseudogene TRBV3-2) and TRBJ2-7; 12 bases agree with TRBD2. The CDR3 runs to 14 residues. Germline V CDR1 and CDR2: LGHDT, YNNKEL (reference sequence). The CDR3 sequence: CGWLAGGHAYEQYF. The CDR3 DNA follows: TGTGGTTGGCTAGCGGGAGGGCACGCCTACGAGCAGTACTTC.

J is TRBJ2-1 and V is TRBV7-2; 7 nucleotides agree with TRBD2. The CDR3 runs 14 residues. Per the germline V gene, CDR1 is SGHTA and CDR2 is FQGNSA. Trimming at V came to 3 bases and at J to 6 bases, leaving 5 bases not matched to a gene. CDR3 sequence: CASSFQRGPNEQFF. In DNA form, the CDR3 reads TGTGCCAGCAGCTTCCAGCGGGGTCCCAATGAGCAGTTCTTC.

Written as DNA, the CDR3 is TGTGCCAGCAGCTTAGGGACTAGCGGGGGGTCCAAGATACGGACCCAGTACTTC. This encodes CASSLGTSGGSKIRTQYF. The genes are TRBV11-2 and TRBJ2-5; 14 nucleotides match TRBD2. The CDR3 spans 18 residues. Germline-derived CDR1 and CDR2 are SGHAT and FQNNGV. Trimming at V came to 1 base and at J to 7 bases, leaving 11 bases not matched to a gene.

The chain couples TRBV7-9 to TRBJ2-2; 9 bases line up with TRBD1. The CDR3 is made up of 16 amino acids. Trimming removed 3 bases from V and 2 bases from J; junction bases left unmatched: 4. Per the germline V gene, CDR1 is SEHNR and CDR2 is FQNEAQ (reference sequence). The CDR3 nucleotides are TGTGCCAGCAGCTTCAACAGGGGGCCAAACACCGGGGAGCTGTTTTTT. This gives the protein CASSFNRGPNTGELFF.

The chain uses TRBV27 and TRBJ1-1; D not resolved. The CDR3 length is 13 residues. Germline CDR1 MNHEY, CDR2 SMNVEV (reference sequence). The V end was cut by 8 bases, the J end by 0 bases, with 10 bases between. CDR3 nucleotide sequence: TGTGCCAGCCAATTCCGGATGAACACTGAAGCTTTCTTT. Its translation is CASQFRMNTEAFF.